This T cell receptor (beta chain) is from a study of identical twins. Study-level results: Twins shared beta out-of-frame sequences in excess, but this excess was weaker.

TCRdb independently ran MiXCR on the 5' RACE reads; one entry per CDR3 protein. The data contain roughly 490,000 distinct CDR3 sequences, more than 13% of them singletons. Points on this clonotype: Its target is unknown.

V was trimmed by 4 bases and J by 12 bases, leaving 10 bases between them. Germline V gives CDR1 LGHDT, CDR2 YNNKEL (reference sequence). This CDR3 has 11 amino acids. These records were also assigned to another study, of yellow fever vaccine responses in identical twins.

The specimen was CD4+ T cells sorted from blood. The chain recombines TRBV3-1 with TRBJ2-1; D is possibly TRBD1 (6 bases). The sequence came from a woman aged 18-29 years in good health. The CDR3: CASSRGPGQFF. In DNA, the CDR3 is TGTGCCAGCAGCCGGGGGCCGGGGCAGTTCTTC.